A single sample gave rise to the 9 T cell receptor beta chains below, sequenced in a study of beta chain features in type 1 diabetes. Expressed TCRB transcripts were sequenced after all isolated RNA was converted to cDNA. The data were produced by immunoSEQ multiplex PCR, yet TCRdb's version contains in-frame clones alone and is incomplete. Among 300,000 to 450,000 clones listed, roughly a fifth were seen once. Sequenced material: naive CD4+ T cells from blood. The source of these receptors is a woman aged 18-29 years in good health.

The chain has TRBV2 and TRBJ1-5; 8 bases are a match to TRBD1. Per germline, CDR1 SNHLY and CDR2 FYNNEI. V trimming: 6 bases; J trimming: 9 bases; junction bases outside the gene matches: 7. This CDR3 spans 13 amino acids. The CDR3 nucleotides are TGTGCCAGCAGAGGACAGGGATTAGGGCCCCAGCATTTT. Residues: CASRGQGLGPQHF.

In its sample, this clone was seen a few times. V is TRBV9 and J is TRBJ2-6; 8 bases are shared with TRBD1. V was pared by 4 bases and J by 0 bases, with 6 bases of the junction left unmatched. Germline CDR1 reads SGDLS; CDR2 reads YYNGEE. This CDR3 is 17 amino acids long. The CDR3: CASSPWDRTSGANVLTF. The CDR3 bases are TGTGCCAGCAGCCCCTGGGACAGGACCTCTGGGGCCAACGTCCTGACTTTC.

DNA of the CDR3: TGTGCCAGCAGTTCGGGACTAGCGGGAAGTAGTGAGCAGTTCTTC. Its translation: CASSSGLAGSSEQFF. The rearrangement uses TRBV11-1 and TRBJ2-1, with TRBD2 matching 13 bases. This CDR3 is built from 15 residues. V shed 6 bases and J 9 bases; nucleotides not matched to a gene: 8. Per germline, CDR1 SGHAT and CDR2 FQDESV (reference sequence). Using reference TRBV11-1 and TRBJ2-1 for the parts outside the CDR3, the full variable domain is EAEVAQSPRYKITEKSQAVAFWCDPISGHATLYWYRQILGQGPELLVQFQDESVVDDSQLPKDRFSAERLKGVDSTLKIQPAELGDSAMYLCASSSGLAGSSEQFFGPGTRLTVL.

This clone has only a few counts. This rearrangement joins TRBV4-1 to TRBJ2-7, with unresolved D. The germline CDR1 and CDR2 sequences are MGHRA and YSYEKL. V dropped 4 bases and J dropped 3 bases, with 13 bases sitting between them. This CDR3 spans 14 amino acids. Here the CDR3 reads CASSPSDKHYEQYF. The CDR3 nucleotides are TGCGCCAGCAGCCCTTCAGACAAGCACTACGAGCAGTACTTC.

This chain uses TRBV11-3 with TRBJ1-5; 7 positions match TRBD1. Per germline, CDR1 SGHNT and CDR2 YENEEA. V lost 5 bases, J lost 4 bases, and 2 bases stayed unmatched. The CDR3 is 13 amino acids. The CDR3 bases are TGTGCCAGCAGCCCGGACAGGAATCAGCCCCAGCATTTT. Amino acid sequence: CASSPDRNQPQHF.

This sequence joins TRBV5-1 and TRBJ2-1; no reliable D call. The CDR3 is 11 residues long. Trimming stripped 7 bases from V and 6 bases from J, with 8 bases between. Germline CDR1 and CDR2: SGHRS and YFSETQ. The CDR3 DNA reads TGCGCCAGCGGCGGCAGCAATGAGCAGTTCTTC. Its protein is CASGGSNEQFF. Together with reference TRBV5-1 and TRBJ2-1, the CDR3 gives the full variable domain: KAGVTQTPRYLIKTRGQQVTLSCSPISGHRSVSWYQQTPGQGLQFLFEYFSETQRNKGNFPGRFSGRQFSNSRSEMNVSTLELGDSALYLCASGGSNEQFFGPGTRLTVL.

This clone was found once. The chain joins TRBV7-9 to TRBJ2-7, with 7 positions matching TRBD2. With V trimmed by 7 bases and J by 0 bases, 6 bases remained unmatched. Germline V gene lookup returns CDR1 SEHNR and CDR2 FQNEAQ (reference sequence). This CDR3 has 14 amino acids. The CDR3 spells CASTLGGSSYEQYF. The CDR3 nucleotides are TGTGCCAGCACCCTCGGGGGGAGCTCCTACGAGCAGTACTTC.

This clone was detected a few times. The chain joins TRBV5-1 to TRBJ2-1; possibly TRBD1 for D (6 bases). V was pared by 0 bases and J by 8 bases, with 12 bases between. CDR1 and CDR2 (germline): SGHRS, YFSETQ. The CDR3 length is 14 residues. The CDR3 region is CASSLVPGGDEQFF. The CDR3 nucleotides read TGCGCCAGCAGCTTGGTCCCTGGGGGCGATGAGCAGTTCTTC.

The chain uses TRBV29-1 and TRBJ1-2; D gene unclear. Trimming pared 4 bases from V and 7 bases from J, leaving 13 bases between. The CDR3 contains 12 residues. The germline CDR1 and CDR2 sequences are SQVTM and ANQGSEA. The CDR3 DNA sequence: TGCAGCGTTGCCCCAGATTTTGGTGGCTACACCTTC. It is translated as CSVAPDFGGYTF.